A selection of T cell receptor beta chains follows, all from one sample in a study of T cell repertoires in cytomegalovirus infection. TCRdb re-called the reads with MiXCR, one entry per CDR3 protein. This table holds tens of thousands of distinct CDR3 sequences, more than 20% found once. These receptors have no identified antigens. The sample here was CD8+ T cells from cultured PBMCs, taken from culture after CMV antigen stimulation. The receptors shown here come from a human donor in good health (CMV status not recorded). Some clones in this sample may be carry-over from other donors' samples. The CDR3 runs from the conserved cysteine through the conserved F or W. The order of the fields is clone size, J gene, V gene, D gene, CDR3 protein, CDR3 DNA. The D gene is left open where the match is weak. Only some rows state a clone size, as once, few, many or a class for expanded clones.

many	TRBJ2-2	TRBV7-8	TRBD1	CAHYLRGPNTGELFF	TGTGCCCACTATCTCAGGGGGCCTAACACCGGGGAGCTGTTTTTT
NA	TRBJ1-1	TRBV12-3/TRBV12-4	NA	CASSLTLLPDPNTEAFF	TGTGCCAGCAGTTTAACACTTCTGCCCGACCCCAACACTGAAGCTTTCTTT
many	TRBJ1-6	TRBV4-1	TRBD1	CASSQEPGGGSPLHF	TGCGCCAGCAGCCAAGAGCCAGGGGGAGGTTCACCCCTCCACTTT
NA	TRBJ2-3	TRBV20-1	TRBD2	CSARDWTSGRLADTQYF	TGCAGTGCTAGAGACTGGACTAGCGGGAGGCTCGCAGATACGCAGTATTTT
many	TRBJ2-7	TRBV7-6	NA	CASSLARGGGTYEQYF	TGTGCCAGCAGCTTAGCGCGGGGAGGGGGTACCTACGAGCAGTACTTC
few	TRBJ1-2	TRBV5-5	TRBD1	CASSGTGSAYGYTF	TGTGCCAGCAGCGGGACAGGGAGCGCCTATGGCTACACCTTC
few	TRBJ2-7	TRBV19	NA	CASTSSVTSYEQYF	TGTGCCAGTACCTCTAGCGTAACCTCCTACGAGCAGTACTTC
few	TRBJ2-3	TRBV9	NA	CASTNSAEPEQDTQYF	TGTGCCAGCACCAACAGCGCCGAACCTGAACAAGATACGCAGTATTTT
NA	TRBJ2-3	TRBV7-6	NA	CASSLGTVRDTQYF	TGTGCCAGCAGCCTCGGGACTGTTAGAGATACGCAGTATTTT
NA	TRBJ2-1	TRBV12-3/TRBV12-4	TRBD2	CASSLAGTSGTHNYNEQFF	TGTGCCAGCAGTTTAGCCGGGACTAGCGGGACCCATAACTACAATGAGCAGTTCTTC
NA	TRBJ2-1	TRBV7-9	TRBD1	CASSLGRTGGNEQFF	TGTGCCAGCAGCTTAGGGAGGACAGGGGGCAATGAGCAGTTCTTC